The TCR beta chain under discussion was sequenced for a study of regulatory T cells in long-lasting Graves disease. About the research overall: Prior antithyroid drug treatment in newly diagnosed Graves' patients lasted under 3 months. Study-level points and caveats: What was studied was peripheral blood only, and not thyroid tissue.

The TCR beta library used iRepertoire HTBI primers with Arm-PCR amplification of CDR3. TCRdb called the multiplex PCR reads again in MiXCR, with one record for every CDR3 protein. The sample includes 350,000 to 450,000 distinct CDR3 sequences, about 10% of them seen just once. The time point is: newly diagnosed GD, antithyroid drugs for less than 3 months. RNA from PBMCs was the source of the TCR library. V was trimmed by 0 bases and J by 6 bases, leaving 9 bases between them. Germline values: CDR1 LGHDT, CDR2 YNNKEL (reference sequence). CDR3 length: 14 residues. To note about this clonotype: Its antigen is as yet unknown.

This sample also appeared in a second study, on T cells in Graves' hyperthyroidism and ophthalmopathy. That paper states: The TCR CDR3 first-round RT-PCR relied on the HTBI primer set.

Here the sequenced sample was peripheral blood mononuclear cells (PBMCs), taken at new diagnosis, from a patient treated with antithyroid drugs. The chain links TRBV3-1 to TRBJ1-5, with TRBD1 as a possible D gene (6 bases). The receptor was isolated from a woman aged 18-35 years with Graves disease. The CDR3 region has the DNA TGTGCCAGCAGCCAAGATCCCAGGGGTCAGCCCCAGCATTTT. Residues: CASSQDPRGQPQHF.